This TCR beta chain was profiled in a study of vaccination effects on CD4 cells after COVID-19. In the study overall: Viral peptide pool expansion of antigen-specific CD4+ T cells preceded sequencing in the ViraFEST assay. Two convalescent patients provided samples 16 days and one week prevaccination. Study-level results: Early post-infection timepoints were missing from the study, which also had few convalescent patients.

Trimming pared 3 bases from V and 0 bases from J, leaving 5 bases between. Germline V gene lookup returns CDR1 ENHRY and CDR2 SYGVKD. This CDR3 region has 13 residues. Culture proceeded for nine to ten days, and CD4+ T cells were then isolated. This person's SARS-CoV-2 infection, confirmed by PCR, occurred between March and December 2020. Profiled with immunoSEQ multiplex PCR; TCRdb holds only in-frame clones, not every one. The sample has approximately 46,000 clones; around 70% are singletons. This clone showed up just once. Its antigen is undetermined. This sequence originates from a human donor who had a prior SARS-CoV-2 infection. The chain uses TRBV10-3 and TRBJ1-2; no clear D. The sequenced sample was CD4+ T cells from PBMCs cultured without peptide, obtained before COVID-19 vaccination. CDR3 in DNA: TGTGCCATCAGTGACGGAGCTAACTATGGCTACACCTTC. Translating it yields CAISDGANYGYTF.